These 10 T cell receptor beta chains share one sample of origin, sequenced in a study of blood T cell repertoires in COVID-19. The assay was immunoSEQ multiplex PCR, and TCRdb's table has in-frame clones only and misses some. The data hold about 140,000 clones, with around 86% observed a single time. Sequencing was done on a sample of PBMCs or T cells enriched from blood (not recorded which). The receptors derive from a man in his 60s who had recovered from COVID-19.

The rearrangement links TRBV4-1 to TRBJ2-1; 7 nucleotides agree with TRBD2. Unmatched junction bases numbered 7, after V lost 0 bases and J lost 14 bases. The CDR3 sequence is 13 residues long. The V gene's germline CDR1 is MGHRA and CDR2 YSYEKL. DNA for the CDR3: TGCGCCAGCAGCCAAGATCCTGGCGGGGGAAAGTTCTTC. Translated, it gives CASSQDPGGGKFF.

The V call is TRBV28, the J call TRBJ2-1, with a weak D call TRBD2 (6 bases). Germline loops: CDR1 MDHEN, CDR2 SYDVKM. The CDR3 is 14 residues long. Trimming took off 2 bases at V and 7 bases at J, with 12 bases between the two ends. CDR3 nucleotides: TGTGCCAGCAGTTTAGCGGGGTGGGGGAATGAGCAGTTCTTC. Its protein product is CASSLAGWGNEQFF.

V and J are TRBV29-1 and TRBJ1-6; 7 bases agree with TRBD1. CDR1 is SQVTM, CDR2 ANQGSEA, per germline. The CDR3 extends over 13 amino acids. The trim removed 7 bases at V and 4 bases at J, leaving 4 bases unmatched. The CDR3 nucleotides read TGCAGCGCCGGGGACAGTTATAATTCACCCCTCCACTTT. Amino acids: CSAGDSYNSPLHF. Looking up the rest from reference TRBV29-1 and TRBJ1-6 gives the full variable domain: SAVISQKPSRDICQRGTSLTIQCQVDSQVTMMFWYRQQPGQSLTLIATANQGSEATYESGFVIDKFPISRPNLTFSTLTVSNMSPEDSSIYLCSAGDSYNSPLHFGNGTRLTVT.

In nucleotides, the CDR3 is TGCAGCGTTTCAAGCGGGTTAAGTCAAGGATCGGAGGGCTACACCTTC. It codes for CSVSSGLSQGSEGYTF. The chain links TRBV29-1 to TRBJ1-2; D remains unclear. CDR1 and CDR2 from the germline V gene are SQVTM and ANQGSEA. CDR3 length: 16 residues. V dropped 5 bases and J dropped 8 bases, with 27 bases sitting between them.

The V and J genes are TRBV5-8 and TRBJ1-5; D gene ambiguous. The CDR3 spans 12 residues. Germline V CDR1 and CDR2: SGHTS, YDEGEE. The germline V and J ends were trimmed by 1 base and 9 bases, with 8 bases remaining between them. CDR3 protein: CASSLRAGPQHF. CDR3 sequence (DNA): TGTGCCAGCAGCTTGAGGGCGGGGCCCCAGCATTTT.

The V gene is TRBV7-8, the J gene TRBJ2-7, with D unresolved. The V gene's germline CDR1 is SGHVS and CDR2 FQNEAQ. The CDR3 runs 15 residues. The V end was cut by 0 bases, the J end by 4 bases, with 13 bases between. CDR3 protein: CASSLAEILGYEQYF. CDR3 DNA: TGTGCCAGCAGCTTAGCAGAGATCCTAGGTTACGAGCAGTACTTC.

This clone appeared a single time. The CDR3 is CASSEDSRGRTF. DNA of the CDR3: TGTGCCAGCAGTGAGGACAGTCGGGGCCGCACCTTC. V is TRBV6-1 and J is TRBJ1-2, with D possibly being TRBD1 (6 bases). V was trimmed by 3 bases and J by 13 bases, leaving 15 bases between them. The germline V gene encodes CDR1 MNHNS and CDR2 SASEGT. This CDR3 is built from 12 residues.

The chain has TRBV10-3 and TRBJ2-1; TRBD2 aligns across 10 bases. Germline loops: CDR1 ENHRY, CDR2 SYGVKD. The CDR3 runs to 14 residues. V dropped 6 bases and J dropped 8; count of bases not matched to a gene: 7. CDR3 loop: CAIRTSGGADEQFF. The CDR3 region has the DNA TGTGCCATCAGAACAAGCGGGGGGGCCGATGAGCAGTTCTTC.

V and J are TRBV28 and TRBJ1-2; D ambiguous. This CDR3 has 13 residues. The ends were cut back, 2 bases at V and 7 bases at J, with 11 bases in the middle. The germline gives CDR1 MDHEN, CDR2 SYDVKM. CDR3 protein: CASSLDWRLGYTF. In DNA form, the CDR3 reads TGTGCCAGCAGTTTAGATTGGCGGCTTGGCTACACCTTC.

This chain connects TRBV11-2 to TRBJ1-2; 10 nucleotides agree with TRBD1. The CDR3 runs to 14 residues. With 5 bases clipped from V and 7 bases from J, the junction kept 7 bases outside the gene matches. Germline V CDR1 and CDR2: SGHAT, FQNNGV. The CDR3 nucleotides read TGTGCCAGCAGCAAGGGACAGGGGAGTCCTGGCTACACCTTC. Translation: CASSKGQGSPGYTF.